A single sample gave rise to the 8 T cell receptor beta chains below, sequenced in a study of T cells in Graves' hyperthyroidism and ophthalmopathy. There were TCR beta CDR3 regions amplified from RNA transcripts. The HTBI primer set drove a first-round RT-PCR of the TCR CDR3. One entry per CDR3 protein, called by TCRdb with MiXCR from the multiplex PCR reads. The data show over 700,000 distinct CDR3 sequences, 38% seen once. The sample consisted of blood. The receptors here all came from a man between 18 and 29 years old with Graves' hyperthyroidism.

The chain combines TRBV20-1 with TRBJ2-5; TRBD1 matches at 9 bases. This CDR3 is built from 13 residues. The germline CDR1 and CDR2 sequences are DFQATT and SNEGSKA (reference sequence). The ends lost 6 bases at V and 9 bases at J; junction bases unmatched: 11. Here the CDR3 reads CSADRGGKQPQYF. CDR3 sequence (DNA): TGCAGTGCCGACAGGGGGGGAAAGCAGCCCCAGTACTTC.

This clonotype was detected only a few times. V and J are TRBV12-3 or TRBV12-4 and TRBJ1-5; TRBD1 matches at 11 bases. This CDR3 spans 16 amino acids. V lost 5 bases and J lost 4; bases outside the gene matches: 7. The CDR3 reads CASSLWTGGVNQPQHF. The CDR3 region has the DNA TGTGCCAGCAGTCTATGGACAGGGGGCGTAAATCAGCCCCAGCATTTT.

In its sample, this clonotype was seen a few times. The V and J genes are TRBV7-2 and TRBJ2-7; 8 bases agree with TRBD2. J gave up 0 bases and V 7 bases, and 8 bases lay outside the gene matches. Per the germline V gene, CDR1 is SGHTA and CDR2 is FQGNSA. This CDR3 contains 15 residues. CDR3 sequence reads: CASTSAGGFSYEQYF. The CDR3 DNA reads as TGTGCCAGCACCTCCGCGGGGGGATTCTCCTACGAGCAGTACTTC.

The rearrangement joins TRBV6-6 to TRBJ2-2; TRBD2 matches 7 bases. Trimming cost V 9 bases and J 9 bases; bases outside gene matches: 10. Germline V CDR1 and CDR2: MNHNY, SVGAGI (reference sequence). The CDR3 has 13 amino acids. CDR3 sequence reads: CARRGGTIRELFF. The CDR3 nucleotides read TGTGCCAGGCGGGGAGGGACGATCAGGGAGCTGTTTTTT.

This clonotype was seen a few times. J is TRBJ1-2 and V is TRBV7-9; perhaps TRBD1 as D (5 bases). The CDR3 extends over 17 amino acids. The V end was cut by 1 base, the J end by 0 bases, with 15 bases between. Germline V lookup: CDR1 SEHNR, CDR2 FQNEAQ (reference sequence). The CDR3 bases are TGTGCCAGCAGCTTAGTATGGGGCGGCCAAGCTAACTATGGCTACACCTTC. It codes for CASSLVWGGQANYGYTF.

This clonotype was seen a handful of times. The V call is TRBV9, the J call TRBJ1-1, with D possibly matching TRBD1 (6 bases). The CDR3 has 17 residues. With 5 bases removed from V and 1 base from J, the gap between germline ends came to 21 bases. Germline-derived CDR1 and CDR2 are SGDLS and YYNGEE. The DNA of the CDR3 is TGTGCCAGCAGTGAAGCGGACAGAAGACGTACGAACACTGAAGCTTTCTTT. Translation: CASSEADRRRTNTEAFF.

The chain links TRBV9 to TRBJ1-3, with 9 bases aligning to TRBD1. This CDR3 region has 16 residues. J gave up 2 bases and V 0 bases, and 3 bases lay outside the gene matches. CDR1 and CDR2 (germline): SGDLS, YYNGEE. This CDR3 reads CASSVDRGPTGNTIYF. The CDR3 nucleotides are TGTGCCAGCAGCGTAGACAGGGGGCCGACTGGAAACACCATATATTTT. Full variable domain (outside the CDR3, taken from reference TRBV9 and TRBJ1-3): DSGVTQTPKHLITATGQRVTLRCSPRSGDLSVYWYQQSLDQGLQFLIQYYNGEERAKGNILERFSAQQFPDLHSELNLSSLELGDSALYFCASSVDRGPTGNTIYFGEGSWLTVV.

This chain uses TRBV10-3 with TRBJ2-2; D possibly corresponds to TRBD2 (5 bases). CDR1 and CDR2 (germline): ENHRY, SYGVKD. There are 13 residues in the CDR3. V gave up 10 bases and J gave up 2 bases, with 11 bases separating them. The CDR3: CATTRGNTGELFF. The CDR3 DNA reads TGTGCCACCACCCGGGGAAACACCGGGGAGCTGTTTTTT.